The rows below give T cell receptor beta chains drawn from one sample of a study of long-term antiretroviral therapy in people with HIV. The assay was immunoSEQ multiplex PCR, and TCRdb's table has in-frame clones only and misses some. The repertoire includes approximately 25,000 clones, around 85% of them detected once, and approximately 8.8% sits in the top ten. Sequenced material: unsorted PBMCs, taken roughly 4.9 years after starting antiretroviral therapy. The receptors shown here come from a man aged 40-50 years with HIV. The CDR3 runs from the conserved cysteine through the conserved F or W. The order of the fields is CDR3 length, V gene, CDR3 protein.

18	TRBV27	CASRATGTSGGLPYEQYF
14	TRBV7-2	CASSGQANTGELFF
19	TRBV11-3	CASSPDSGNTFANTGELFF
13	TRBV10-3	CAIKQGAQQPQHF
14	TRBV2	CATDLDRSSYEQYF
11	TRBV20-1	CSVDGTDTQYF
12	TRBV11-2	CASSPDGYGYTF
13	TRBV6-1	CASRQGGRYEQYF
16	TRBV11-2	CASSLVLTGTPYEQYF
15	TRBV6-1	CASSEAPDTVETQYF
11	TRBV7-9	CASTLQHEQYF
15	TRBV18	CASSPTVVPPDTQYF
15	TRBV6-6	CASSHTGGPYNEQFF
17	TRBV5-1	CASSWFSGTGVTGELFF
15	TRBV5-1	CASNPFRGNQETQYF
10	TRBV5-1	CASSSYEQYF
15	TRBV5-1	CASSLARTSGNEQFF